This is a list of T cell receptor beta chains from one sample in a study of CD8 T cells in Susac syndrome. Each CDR3 protein is one row after TCRdb ran MiXCR on the immunoSEQ multiplex PCR reads. This sample yields 130,000 or so distinct CDR3 sequences, of which over 80% are seen a single time; around 0.51% belongs to the top ten. Sequences were obtained from CD8+ T cells from PBMCs. The receptors originated from a human donor with multiple sclerosis. Each CDR3 is given with its conserved first and last residue. The order of the fields is D gene, J gene, V gene, clone size, CDR3 protein, CDR3 DNA. D genes are given only for firm matches. Size values are once, few and many counts, or a class for expanded clones, and some rows have none.

D: .; J: TRBJ1-5; V: TRBV7-9; size: .; CDR3: CASSLGGPGAPEPQHF; DNA: TGTGCCAGCAGCTTGGGGGGTCCGGGGGCTCCCGAGCCCCAGCATTTT
D: .; J: TRBJ1-6; V: TRBV4-1; size: .; CDR3: CASSQDPAPSSYNSPLHF; DNA: TGCGCCAGCAGCCAAGACCCGGCTCCGAGCTCCTATAATTCACCCCTCCACTTT
D: TRBD1; J: TRBJ2-1; V: TRBV27; size: .; CDR3: CASRLTGSNEQFF; DNA: TGTGCCAGCAGGCTGACAGGGTCGAATGAGCAGTTCTTC
D: .; J: TRBJ1-3; V: TRBV24-1; size: .; CDR3: CATSDLPLSDSGNTIYF; DNA: TGTGCCACCAGTGATTTGCCCCTTTCGGACTCTGGAAACACCATATATTTT
D: TRBD2; J: TRBJ2-2; V: TRBV27; size: .; CDR3: CASSLERGGSPGELFF; DNA: TGTGCCAGCAGTTTAGAGCGGGGCGGGAGTCCCGGGGAGCTGTTTTTT
D: TRBD1; J: TRBJ2-4; V: TRBV9; size: .; CDR3: CASSPRQGATSRKNIQYF; DNA: TGTGCCAGCAGCCCCAGACAGGGGGCGACGTCCCGGAAAAACATTCAGTACTTC
D: .; J: TRBJ2-1; V: TRBV11-2; size: .; CDR3: CASSPISGGAYNEQFF; DNA: TGTGCCAGCAGTCCCATCAGCGGAGGTGCCTACAATGAGCAGTTCTTC
D: .; J: TRBJ1-1; V: TRBV7-9; size: .; CDR3: CASSLTLGNTEAFF; DNA: TGTGCCAGCAGCTTGACATTAGGGAACACTGAAGCTTTCTTT
D: .; J: TRBJ1-6; V: TRBV19; size: .; CDR3: CASTHLFGGSPLHF; DNA: TGTGCCAGTACCCACCTTTTTGGAGGTTCACCCCTCCACTTT
D: TRBD1; J: TRBJ2-7; V: TRBV4-2; size: .; CDR3: CASSQAGQAYEQYF; DNA: TGTGCCAGCAGCCAAGCGGGACAGGCCTACGAGCAGTACTTC
D: .; J: TRBJ1-1; V: TRBV7-9; size: .; CDR3: CASSVLEQLEAFF; DNA: TGTGCCAGCAGTGTGTTGGAACAGTTAGAAGCTTTCTTT
D: .; J: TRBJ2-5; V: TRBV9; size: .; CDR3: CASSVVGEETQYF; DNA: TGTGCCAGCAGCGTTGTAGGGGAAGAGACCCAGTACTTC
D: .; J: TRBJ1-2; V: TRBV6-5; size: few; CDR3: CASSYNPGANYGYTF; DNA: TGTGCCAGCAGTTACAACCCAGGGGCTAACTATGGCTACACCTTC
D: .; J: TRBJ1-1; V: TRBV29-1; size: .; CDR3: CSAPMGPEAFF; DNA: TGCAGCGCCCCCATGGGGCCAGAAGCTTTCTTT
D: TRBD2; J: TRBJ2-3; V: TRBV19; size: .; CDR3: CASSVTSERTDTQYF; DNA: TGTGCCAGTAGTGTAACTAGCGAAAGAACAGATACGCAGTATTTT
D: .; J: TRBJ1-1; V: TRBV7-8; size: .; CDR3: CASSLEAGTEAFF; DNA: TGTGCCAGCAGCTTAGAAGCCGGTACTGAAGCTTTCTTT
D: .; J: TRBJ2-2; V: TRBV11-3; size: .; CDR3: CASTSSEEEVAGELFF; DNA: TGTGCCAGCACCTCTTCGGAAGAGGAGGTCGCCGGGGAGCTGTTTTTT
D: .; J: TRBJ1-2; V: TRBV19; size: .; CDR3: CASSPSVAGSPGYTF; DNA: TGTGCCAGTAGCCCTAGCGTTGCGGGTTCTCCTGGCTACACCTTC
D: .; J: TRBJ1-1; V: TRBV10-3; size: .; CDR3: CAISVAGGNTEAFF; DNA: TGTGCCATCAGTGTTGCGGGTGGGAACACTGAAGCTTTCTTT
D: TRBD2; J: TRBJ2-1; V: TRBV19; size: .; CDR3: CASSISASGYSYNEQFF; DNA: TGTGCCAGTAGTATCTCGGCTAGCGGGTACTCCTACAATGAGCAGTTCTTC
D: .; J: TRBJ1-2; V: TRBV3-1; size: .; CDR3: CASSQDFGGKNGYTF; DNA: TGTGCCAGCAGCCAAGATTTCGGGGGTAAAAATGGCTACACCTTC
D: .; J: TRBJ2-5; V: TRBV9; size: .; CDR3: CASSSWGTSQETQYF; DNA: TGTGCCAGCAGCTCCTGGGGGACTTCCCAAGAGACCCAGTACTTC
D: .; J: TRBJ2-2; V: TRBV7-9; size: .; CDR3: CASPGGVTGELFF; DNA: TGTGCCAGCCCCGGAGGGGTCACCGGGGAGCTGTTTTTT
D: TRBD1; J: TRBJ2-2; V: TRBV11-3; size: once; CDR3: CAIEKPYTGTGSTGELFF; DNA: TGTGCCATCGAGAAACCTTATACCGGGACAGGATCCACCGGGGAGCTGTTTTTT
D: .; J: TRBJ2-5; V: TRBV29-1; size: .; CDR3: CSVVKPAETQYF; DNA: TGCAGCGTCGTAAAGCCAGCGGAGACCCAGTACTTC
D: TRBD2; J: TRBJ2-3; V: TRBV7-2; size: .; CDR3: CASSPLPSGSSDTQYF; DNA: TGTGCCAGCAGCCCCCTTCCTAGCGGGAGTTCAGATACGCAGTATTTT
D: TRBD1; J: TRBJ2-4; V: TRBV13; size: .; CDR3: CASSSTLGQDLAKNIQYF; DNA: TGTGCCAGCAGCTCGACCTTAGGACAGGATCTAGCCAAAAACATTCAGTACTTC
D: .; J: TRBJ2-7; V: TRBV28; size: .; CDR3: CASSFAGGSYEQYF; DNA: TGTGCCAGCAGTTTCGCAGGGGGGTCCTACGAGCAGTACTTC
D: TRBD2; J: TRBJ2-5; V: TRBV25-1; size: .; CDR3: CASSAWTSGSWASEETQYF; DNA: TGTGCCAGCAGTGCTTGGACTAGCGGGAGTTGGGCCAGTGAAGAGACCCAGTACTTC
D: TRBD2; J: TRBJ2-7; V: TRBV4-1; size: .; CDR3: CASSSIAGSFYEQYF; DNA: TGCGCCAGCAGCTCCATAGCGGGGAGTTTCTACGAGCAGTACTTC
D: .; J: TRBJ1-2; V: TRBV24-1; size: .; CDR3: CATSAPLQGGSNYGYTF; DNA: TGTGCCACCAGTGCGCCCCTACAGGGCGGGTCTAACTATGGCTACACCTTC
D: .; J: TRBJ1-4; V: TRBV2; size: .; CDR3: CASSESGDKLLF; DNA: TGTGCCAGCAGTGAATCAGGGGATAAACTGCTTTTT
D: .; J: TRBJ2-5; V: TRBV29-1; size: .; CDR3: CSVEGSPLEETQYF; DNA: TGCAGCGTTGAAGGCAGTCCCCTGGAAGAGACCCAGTACTTC